A single sample is the source of the 10 T cell receptor beta chains below, sequenced in a study of cytomegalovirus exposure and HLA in healthy donors. 60 Vbeta and 13 Jbeta primers were used in PCR. Sequenced by immunoSEQ multiplex PCR; TCRdb stores in-frame clones only, minus some. This table holds tens of thousands of clones, 55% to 80% found once. The sequencing input was PBMCs. The receptors stem from a man in his forties in good health and CMV-seropositive.

The J gene is TRBJ2-5, the V gene TRBV5-1; a weak D match, TRBD1 (6 bases). CDR1 is SGHRS, CDR2 YFSETQ, per germline. This CDR3 region has 16 residues. The germline V and J ends were trimmed by 0 bases and 7 bases, with 19 bases remaining between them. The CDR3 coding sequence is TGCGCCAGCAGCTTGGAGTCAGGGGTGTCTTCGGTGACCCAGTACTTC. Amino acid sequence: CASSLESGVSSVTQYF.

This chain uses TRBV5-1 with TRBJ2-5, with 8 bases lining up with TRBD2. The assigned J gene may be wrong: the sequence end matches TRBJ2-7 better. Per the germline V gene, CDR1 is SGHRS and CDR2 is YFSETQ. CDR3 length: 15 amino acids. The CDR3 coding sequence is TGCGCCAGCAGCTTGACCGCGGGGGGCGGTTACGAGCAGTACTTC. This translates into CASSLTAGGGYEQYF.

The chain combines TRBV6-1 with TRBJ2-2; D gene ambiguous. V was shortened by 6 bases and J by 4 bases, with 12 bases between the two germline ends. Germline V CDR1 and CDR2: MNHNS, SASEGT. The CDR3 runs to 14 residues. CDR3 region: CASRELQRTGELFF. The CDR3 DNA reads as TGTGCCAGCAGGGAGCTCCAACGCACCGGGGAGCTGTTTTTT.

The rearrangement links TRBV7-2 to TRBJ1-2, with 10 bases lining up with TRBD1. The CDR3 contains 16 residues. Germline values: CDR1 SGHTA, CDR2 FQGNSA. J gave up 2 bases and V 1 base, and 4 bases lay outside the gene matches. CDR3 loop: CASSLVGQGKNYGYTF. The CDR3 bases are TGTGCCAGCAGCTTAGTGGGACAGGGGAAAAACTATGGCTACACCTTC.

Here the CDR3 DNA reads TGTGCCAGCAGCCGGACTAGCGGGGTAGAGGGTGAGCAGTTCTTC. It codes for CASSRTSGVEGEQFF. This rearrangement joins TRBV7-9 to TRBJ2-1; 12 bases are shared with TRBD2. With V trimmed by 5 bases and J by 9 bases, 8 bases remained unmatched. The CDR3 is 15 amino acids. The V gene's germline CDR1 is SEHNR and CDR2 FQNEAQ (reference sequence).

V gene TRBV9 combines with J gene TRBJ1-2; D might be TRBD1 (5 bases). CDR1 and CDR2 (germline): SGDLS, YYNGEE. This CDR3 contains 14 residues. Trimming removed 0 bases at V and 3 bases at J, with 9 bases between. CDR3 protein: CASSVGQQYYGYTF. The DNA of the CDR3 is TGTGCCAGCAGCGTAGGACAGCAGTACTATGGCTACACCTTC.

The chain is built from TRBV10-2 and TRBJ1-5; a weak D match, TRBD1 (5 bases). Trimming removed 8 bases from V and 0 bases from J, with 8 bases in between. The germline gives CDR1 WSHSY, CDR2 SAAADI. CDR3 length: 13 residues. The CDR3, as DNA: TGCGCCAGCGGGGCTTATAGCAATCAGCCCCAGCATTTT. This sequence encodes CASGAYSNQPQHF.

This clone was observed once. V usage is TRBV7-9 and J usage is TRBJ1-4, with 7 nucleotides matching TRBD1. V lost 5 bases to trimming and J lost 7 bases; unmatched junction nucleotides: 13. Germline values: CDR1 SEHNR, CDR2 FQNEAQ (reference sequence). The length of the CDR3 is 16 residues. The CDR3 DNA follows: TGTGCCAGCAGCGCTACCCAGGGGGACTTAATTGAAAAACTGTTTTTT. Translation gives CASSATQGDLIEKLFF.

The chain joins TRBV30 to TRBJ1-2; no clear D. V lost 5 bases and J lost 2, with 12 bases in between. CDR1 is GTSNPN and CDR2 is SVGIG in the germline V gene (reference sequence). There are 13 residues in the CDR3. CDR3 protein: CAWDGGTNYGYTF. In nucleotides, the CDR3 is TGTGCCTGGGACGGAGGTACGAACTATGGCTACACCTTC.

This clone has a handful of counts. The chain uses TRBV2 and TRBJ2-7; TRBD2 matches at 8 bases. Looked up from germline, CDR1 is SNHLY and CDR2 is FYNNEI. CDR3 length equals 12 residues. Germline trimming cut 9 bases from V and 4 bases from J; bases unmatched to any gene: 5. The CDR3 DNA sequence: TGTGCCAGAGGGACTAGTAATTACGAGCAGTACTTC. It yields the protein CARGTSNYEQYF.